This TCR beta chain was observed in a study of patients and donors after allogeneic stem cell transplantation. Deletions cut 1 base from V and 10 bases from J, with 24 bases between. In germline, CDR1 is SGHRS, CDR2 YFSETQ. This CDR3 spans 17 amino acids. TCRdb reprocessed the RT-PCR reads with MiXCR, giving one entry per CDR3 protein. The sample carries approximately 98,000 distinct CDR3 sequences, about a third recorded once. The sequencing input was blood, either unsorted or a sorted T cell fraction (not recorded which). The sequence derives from a human donor who was either an allogeneic HSCT recipient or a stem cell or donor lymphocyte infusion donor (not recorded which). It is not recorded whose cells these are; they may come from a transplant donor. The chain is built from TRBV5-1 and TRBJ2-1; possibly TRBD1 for D (6 bases). CDR3 DNA: TGCGCCAGCAGCTTGTCCCCGACAGGACCAGGCGGTTGGGAGCAGTTCTTC. As protein: CASSLSPTGPGGWEQFF.